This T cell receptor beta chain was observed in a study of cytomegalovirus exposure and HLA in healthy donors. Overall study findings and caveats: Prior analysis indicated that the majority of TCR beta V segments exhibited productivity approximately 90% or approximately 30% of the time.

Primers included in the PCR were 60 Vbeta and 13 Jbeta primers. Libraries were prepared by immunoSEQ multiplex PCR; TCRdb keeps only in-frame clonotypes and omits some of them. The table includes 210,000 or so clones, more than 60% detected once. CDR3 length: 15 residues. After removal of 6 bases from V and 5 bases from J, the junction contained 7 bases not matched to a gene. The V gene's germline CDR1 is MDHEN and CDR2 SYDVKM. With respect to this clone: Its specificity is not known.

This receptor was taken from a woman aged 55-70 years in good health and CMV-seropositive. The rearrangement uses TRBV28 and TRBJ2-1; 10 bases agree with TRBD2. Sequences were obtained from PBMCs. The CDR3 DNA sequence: TGTGCCAGCAGCTTAAGCGGGGGGGCCCACAATGAGCAGTTCTTC. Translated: CASSLSGGAHNEQFF.